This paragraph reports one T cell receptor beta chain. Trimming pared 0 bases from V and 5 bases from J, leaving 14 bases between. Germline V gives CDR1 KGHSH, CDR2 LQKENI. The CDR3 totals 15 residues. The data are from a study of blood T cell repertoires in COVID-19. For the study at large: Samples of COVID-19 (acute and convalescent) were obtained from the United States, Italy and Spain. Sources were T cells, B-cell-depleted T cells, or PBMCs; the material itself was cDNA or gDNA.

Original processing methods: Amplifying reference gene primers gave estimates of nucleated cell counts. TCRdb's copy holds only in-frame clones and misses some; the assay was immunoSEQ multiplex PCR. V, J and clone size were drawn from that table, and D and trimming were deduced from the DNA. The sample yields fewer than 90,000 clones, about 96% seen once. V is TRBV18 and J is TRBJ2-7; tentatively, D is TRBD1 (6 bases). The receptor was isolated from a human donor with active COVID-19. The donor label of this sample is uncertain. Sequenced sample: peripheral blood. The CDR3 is CASSPPFDRSHEQYF. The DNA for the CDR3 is TGTGCCAGCTCACCACCGTTCGACAGGAGTCACGAGCAGTACTTC.